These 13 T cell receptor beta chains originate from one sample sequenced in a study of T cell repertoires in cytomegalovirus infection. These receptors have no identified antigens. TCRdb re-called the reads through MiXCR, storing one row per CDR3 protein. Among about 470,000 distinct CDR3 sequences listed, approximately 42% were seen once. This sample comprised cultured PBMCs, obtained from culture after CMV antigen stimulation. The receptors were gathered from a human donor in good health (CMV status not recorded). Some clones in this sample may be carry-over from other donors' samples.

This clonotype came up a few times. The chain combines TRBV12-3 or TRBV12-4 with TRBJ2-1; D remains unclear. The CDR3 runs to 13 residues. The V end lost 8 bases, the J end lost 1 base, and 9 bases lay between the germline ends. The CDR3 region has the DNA TGTGCCAGCGGGTCCAATTCCTACAATGAGCAGTTCTTC. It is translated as CASGSNSYNEQFF.

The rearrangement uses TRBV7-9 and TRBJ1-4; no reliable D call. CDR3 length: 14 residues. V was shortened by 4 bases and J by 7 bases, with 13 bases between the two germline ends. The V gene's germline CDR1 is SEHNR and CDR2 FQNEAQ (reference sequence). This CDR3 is CASSSPGQTEKLFF. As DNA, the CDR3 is TGTGCCAGCAGCTCCCCCGGGCAGACTGAAAAACTGTTTTTT.

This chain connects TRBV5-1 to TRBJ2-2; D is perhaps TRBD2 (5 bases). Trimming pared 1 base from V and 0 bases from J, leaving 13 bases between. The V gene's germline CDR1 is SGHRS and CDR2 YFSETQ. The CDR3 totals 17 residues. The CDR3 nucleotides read TGCGCCAGCAGCTTGTTTATAGAAGCGGCGAACACCGGGGAGCTGTTTTTT. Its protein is CASSLFIEAANTGELFF.

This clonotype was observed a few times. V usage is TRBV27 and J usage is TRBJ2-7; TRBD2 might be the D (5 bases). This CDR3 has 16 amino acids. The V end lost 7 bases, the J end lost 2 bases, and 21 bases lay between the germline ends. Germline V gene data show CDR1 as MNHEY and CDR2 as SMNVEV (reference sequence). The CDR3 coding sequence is TGTGCCAGCAACCCCGGGGTCCCGTCAGCCCCCTACGAGCAGTACTTC. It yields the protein CASNPGVPSAPYEQYF.

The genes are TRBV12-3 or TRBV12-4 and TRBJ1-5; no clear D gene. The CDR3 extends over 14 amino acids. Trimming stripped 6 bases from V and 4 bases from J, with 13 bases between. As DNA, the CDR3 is TGTGCCAGCAGCCGACCGGGCGGGAATCAGCCCCAGCATTTT. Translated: CASSRPGGNQPQHF.

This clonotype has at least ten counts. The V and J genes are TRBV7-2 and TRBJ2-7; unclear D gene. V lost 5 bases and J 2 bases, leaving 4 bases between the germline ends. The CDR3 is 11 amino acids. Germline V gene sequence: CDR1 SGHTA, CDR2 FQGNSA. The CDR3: CASSVTYEQYF. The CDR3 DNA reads TGTGCCAGCAGCGTAACCTACGAGCAGTACTTC.

CDR3 sequence (DNA): TGTGCCAGCAGTTACTCCGCTAGCGGGAGGTCTGGGACCCAGTACTTC. Amino acids: CASSYSASGRSGTQYF. The chain employs TRBV6-6 and TRBJ2-5, with TRBD2 identical over 11 bases. V lost 0 bases and J lost 7; bases outside the gene matches: 7. Germline V gene lookup returns CDR1 MNHNY and CDR2 SVGAGI (reference sequence). The CDR3 spans 16 residues.

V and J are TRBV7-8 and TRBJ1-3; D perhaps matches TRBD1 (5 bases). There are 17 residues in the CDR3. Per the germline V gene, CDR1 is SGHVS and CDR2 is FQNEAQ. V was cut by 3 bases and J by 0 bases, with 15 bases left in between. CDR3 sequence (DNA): TGTGCCAGCAGCTTCAGGGCTAGGGGCCTCTCTGGAAACACCATATATTTT. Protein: CASSFRARGLSGNTIYF.

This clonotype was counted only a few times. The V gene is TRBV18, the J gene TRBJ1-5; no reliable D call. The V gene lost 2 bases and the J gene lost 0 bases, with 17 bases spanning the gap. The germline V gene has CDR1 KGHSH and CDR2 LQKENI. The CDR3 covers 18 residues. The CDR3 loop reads CASSPGGLGGDSNQPQHF. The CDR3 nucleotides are TGTGCCAGCTCACCAGGAGGTTTGGGCGGGGATAGCAATCAGCCCCAGCATTTT.

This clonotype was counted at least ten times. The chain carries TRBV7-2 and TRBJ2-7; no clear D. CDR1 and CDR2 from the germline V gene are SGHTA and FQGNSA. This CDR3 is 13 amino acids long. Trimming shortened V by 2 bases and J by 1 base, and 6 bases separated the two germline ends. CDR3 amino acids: CASSLSQSYEQYF. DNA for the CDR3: TGTGCCAGCAGCTTAAGCCAGTCCTACGAGCAGTACTTC.

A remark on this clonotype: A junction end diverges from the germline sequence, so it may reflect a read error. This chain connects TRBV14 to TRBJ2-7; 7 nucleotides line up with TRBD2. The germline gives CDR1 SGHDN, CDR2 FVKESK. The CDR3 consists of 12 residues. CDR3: CASSRWDYQQYF. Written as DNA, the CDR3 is TGTGCCAGCAGCCGATGGGACTACCAGCAGTACTTC.

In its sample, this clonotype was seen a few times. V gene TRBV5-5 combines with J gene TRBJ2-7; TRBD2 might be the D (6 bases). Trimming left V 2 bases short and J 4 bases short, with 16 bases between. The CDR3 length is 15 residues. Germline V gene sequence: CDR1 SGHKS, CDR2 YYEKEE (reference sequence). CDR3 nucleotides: TGTGCCAGCAGCTTACGGACTACAAGAGCATACGAGCAGTACTTC. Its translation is CASSLRTTRAYEQYF.

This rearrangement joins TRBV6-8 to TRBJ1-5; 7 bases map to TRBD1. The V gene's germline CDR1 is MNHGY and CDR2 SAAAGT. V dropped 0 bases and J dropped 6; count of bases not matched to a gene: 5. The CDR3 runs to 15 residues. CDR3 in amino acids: CASSYSGGGSQPQHF. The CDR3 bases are TGTGCCAGCAGTTACTCGGGAGGGGGCAGTCAGCCCCAGCATTTT.